This T cell receptor (beta chain) was sequenced during a study of cytomegalovirus exposure and HLA in healthy donors. Losses at the gene ends were 4 bases for V and 2 bases for J; bases not matched to a gene: 11. The germline V gene has CDR1 SGDLS and CDR2 YYNGEE. The CDR3 runs 18 residues. Primers included in the PCR were 60 Vbeta and 13 Jbeta primers. TCRdb keeps only in-frame clones here, not all; method: immunoSEQ multiplex PCR. The sample contains approximately 190,000 clones, around 84% of which appear only once. Sequencing was performed on PBMCs. The sequence was collected from a man aged 35 to 55 in good health and CMV-seropositive. The chain links TRBV9 to TRBJ2-7, with TRBD2 matching 14 bases. The CDR3 here is CASSPSTGLAGVTYEQYF. In nucleotides, the CDR3 is TGTGCCAGCAGCCCTTCCACGGGACTAGCGGGAGTTACCTACGAGCAGTACTTC.